These 3 T cell receptor beta chains came from one sample sequenced in a study of T cell responses to AZD1222 COVID-19 vaccine. Sequencing was performed with immunoSEQ multiplex PCR; in TCRdb, only in-frame clones are kept and a portion is missing. The table shows under 200,000 clones, with roughly 90% occurring only once. This specimen consisted of peripheral blood, obtained on day 0 of AZD1222 vaccination. The receptors were sampled from an adult in good health.

The chain links TRBV18 to TRBJ2-2, with 8 bases aligning to TRBD1. In germline, CDR1 is KGHSH, CDR2 LQKENI. The J segment lost 5 bases and the V segment lost 2 bases, leaving 7 bases of the junction unmatched. CDR3 size: 16 residues. CDR3 sequence: CASSPSDRGHTGELFF. In DNA, the CDR3 is TGTGCCAGCTCACCAAGCGACAGGGGCCATACCGGGGAGCTGTTTTTT.

V and J are TRBV7-3 and TRBJ2-3; TRBD2 matches at 9 bases. The CDR3 totals 16 residues. V trimming: 3 bases; J trimming: 2 bases; junction bases outside the gene matches: 6. CDR1 SGHTA and CDR2 FQGTGA come from the germline V gene. CDR3 in amino acids: CASSLRLAASTDTQYF. The CDR3 bases are TGTGCCAGCAGCTTGAGACTAGCGGCTTCCACAGATACGCAGTATTTT. The full variable domain, with the rest looked up from reference TRBV7-3 and TRBJ2-3, is GAGVSQTPSNKVTEKGKYVELRCDPISGHTALYWYRQSLGQGPEFLIYFQGTGAADDSGLPNDRFFAVRPEGSVSTLKIQRTERGDSAVYLCASSLRLAASTDTQYFGPGTRLTVL.

The rearrangement uses TRBV6-2 or TRBV6-3 and TRBJ2-1; D is perhaps TRBD2 (6 bases). The V gene lost 6 bases and the J gene lost 2 bases, with 14 bases spanning the gap. CDR1 is MNHEY, CDR2 SVGEGT, per germline. This CDR3 is built from 15 residues. As DNA, the CDR3 is TGTGCCAGCAGCACTCGGGACTCGGCCTACAATGAGCAGTTCTTC. Translation: CASSTRDSAYNEQFF.